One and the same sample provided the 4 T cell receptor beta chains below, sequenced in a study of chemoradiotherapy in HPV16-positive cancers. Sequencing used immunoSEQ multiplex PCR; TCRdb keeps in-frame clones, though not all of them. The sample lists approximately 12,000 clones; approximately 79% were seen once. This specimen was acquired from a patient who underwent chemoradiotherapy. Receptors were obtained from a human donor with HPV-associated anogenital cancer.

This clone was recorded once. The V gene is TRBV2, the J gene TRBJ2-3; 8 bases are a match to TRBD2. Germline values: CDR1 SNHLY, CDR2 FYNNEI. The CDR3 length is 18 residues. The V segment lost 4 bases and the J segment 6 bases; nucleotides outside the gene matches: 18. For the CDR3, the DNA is TGTGCCAGCAGTGTCGTCGCAGTCGGAGCGGGAGTTATGGATACGCAGTATTTT. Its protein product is CASSVVAVGAGVMDTQYF.

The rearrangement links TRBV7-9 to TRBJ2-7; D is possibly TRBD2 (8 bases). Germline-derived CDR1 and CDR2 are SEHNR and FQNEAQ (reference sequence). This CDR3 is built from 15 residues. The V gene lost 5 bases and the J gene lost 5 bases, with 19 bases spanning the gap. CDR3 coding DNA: TGTGCCAGCAGCCAGGGGGACGGGAGGGGGAACGAGCAGTACTTC. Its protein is CASSQGDGRGNEQYF.

The CDR3 DNA reads as TGTGCCAGCAGTTTGCGACCGGGACACCCTTATGGCTACACCTTC. This translates into CASSLRPGHPYGYTF. This chain joins TRBV27 and TRBJ1-2, with D possibly matching TRBD1 (6 bases). In germline, CDR1 is MNHEY, CDR2 SMNVEV (reference sequence). V dropped 3 bases and J dropped 5 bases, with 16 bases sitting between them. The CDR3 contains 15 residues.

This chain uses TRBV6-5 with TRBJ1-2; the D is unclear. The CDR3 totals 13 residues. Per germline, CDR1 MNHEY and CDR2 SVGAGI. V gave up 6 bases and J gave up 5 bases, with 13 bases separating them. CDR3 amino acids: CASSPTIGYGYTF. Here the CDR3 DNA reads TGTGCCAGCAGCCCCACTATTGGGTATGGCTACACCTTC.